A selection of T cell receptor beta chains follows, all from one sample in a study of T-cell memory formation after mild COVID-19. One entry per CDR3 protein, called by TCRdb with MiXCR from the 5' RACE reads. The sample consists of some 440,000 distinct CDR3 sequences, around a quarter of them appearing once. Input material: PBMCs or a T cell subset sorted from them (not recorded which). The receptors shown here come from an adult woman who had mild COVID-19 (a few samples of this study predate the infection). Cell type and time point are not known. Both conserved end residues are part of each CDR3. The D gene is left open where the match is weak. Clone size appears in some rows only: once, few, many, or a class for an expanded clone.

TRBJ2-3 | - | TRBV4-3 | - | TGCGCCAGCAGCCAAGGATCCCGGACGGGCTCAGATACGCAGTATTTT | CASSQGSRTGSDTQYF
TRBJ2-7 | - | TRBV5-1 | few | TGCGCCAGCAGCTTGCACGGGACTCCCCCTTACGAGCAGTACTTC | CASSLHGTPPYEQYF
TRBJ2-7 | TRBD1 | TRBV5-1 | many | TGTGCCAGCAGCTTGGGACAGGGAGTTTACGAGCAGTACTTC | CASSLGQGVYEQYF
TRBJ2-1 | - | TRBV5-3 | - | TGTGCCAGAAGCTTTTCTCCCACCGCCCTCAATGAGCAGTTCTTC | CARSFSPTALNEQFF
TRBJ1-3 | TRBD1 | TRBV6-1 | - | TGTGCCAGCAAAAAGACAGGGGCTGGAAACACCATATATTTT | CASKKTGAGNTIYF
TRBJ2-7 | - | TRBV3-1 | few | TGTGCCAGCAGCCAAGCATTCTACGAGCAGTACTTC | CASSQAFYEQYF
TRBJ2-2 | - | TRBV5-1 | few | TGCGCCAGCAGGGTTACTAATGCGAACACCGGGGAGCTGTTTTTT | CASRVTNANTGELFF
TRBJ2-1 | - | TRBV7-2 | - | TGTGCCAGCAGCTTATTCTTATTAGGGGTGATAGCGGCGAACAATGAGCAGTTCTTC | CASSLFLLGVIAANNEQFF
TRBJ2-3 | TRBD2 | TRBV29-1 | - | TGCAGCGTTGAGACTAGCCGCGTCACGCAGTATTTT | CSVETSRVTQYF
TRBJ1-1 | - | TRBV29-1 | - | TGCAGCCCGATGCAGGGGTCTGAAGCTTTCTTT | CSPMQGSEAFF
TRBJ2-7 | - | TRBV7-8 | few | TGTGCCAGCAGCCCCCGGCGGGACTCCAACTACGAGCAGTACTTC | CASSPRRDSNYEQYF
TRBJ2-7 | - | TRBV11-2 | - | TGTGCCAGCAGCCCTCTACAGAAGCGACAGTACTTC | CASSPLQKRQYF
TRBJ2-5 | TRBD2 | TRBV29-1 | few | TGCAGCGTTGAAGATCCAGGAGGGTGGGACTATCAAGAGACCCAGTACTTC | CSVEDPGGWDYQETQYF
TRBJ1-4 | - | TRBV19 | few | TGTGCCAGTAGTATAGCGGGACACGAAGAAAAACTGTTTTTT | CASSIAGHEEKLFF
TRBJ1-5 | TRBD1 | TRBV2 | - | TGTGCCAGCAGTGAGTGGTTTACAGGGGCACAGCCCCAGCATTTT | CASSEWFTGAQPQHF
TRBJ2-1 | TRBD1 | TRBV20-1 | - | TGCAGTGCTAGATGGGGACAGTGGCTAAATGATGAGCAGTTCTTC | CSARWGQWLNDEQFF
TRBJ1-1 | - | TRBV12-3/TRBV12-4 | many | TGTGCCAGCAGACCTACCAGAGATAACACTGAAGCTTTCTTT | CASRPTRDNTEAFF
TRBJ2-1 | - | TRBV24-1 | - | TGTGCCACCAGTGATTCAAGCCGGGATGAGCAGTTCTTC | CATSDSSRDEQFF
TRBJ2-1 | TRBD2 | TRBV6-6 | - | TGTGCCAGCCAATTTTACAGACTAGCGGGGGACAATGAGCAGTTCTTC | CASQFYRLAGDNEQFF
TRBJ2-5 | - | TRBV12-3/TRBV12-4 | - | TGTGCCAGCAGTTTTCGCGGGTCGGCACAAGAGACCCAGTACTTC | CASSFRGSAQETQYF
TRBJ2-1 | - | TRBV5-1 | - | TGCGCCAGCAGCAAGACAGCATACAATGAGCAGTTCTTC | CASSKTAYNEQFF
TRBJ2-1 | - | TRBV7-2 | few | TGTGCCAGCAGCTCGAGTAGACGGGGCGGTAATGAGCAGTTCTTC | CASSSSRRGGNEQFF
TRBJ1-2 | - | TRBV30 | few | TGTGCCTGGAGTGTACTCCGGGCAGCTAACTATGGCTACACCTTC | CAWSVLRAANYGYTF
TRBJ2-5 | TRBD1 | TRBV24-1 | - | TGTGCCACCAGTCCGGTGGTTATTTCGGGACAGGGCATCCAAGAGACCCAGTACTTC | CATSPVVISGQGIQETQYF
TRBJ1-3 | - | TRBV12-3/TRBV12-4 | - | TGTGCCAGCAGTTTGGGAGGAGTGGGTAAAAACACCATATATTTT | CASSLGGVGKNTIYF
TRBJ2-3 | - | TRBV7-9 | - | TGTGCCAGCAGGCCTTCTAGCACAGATACGCAGTATTTT | CASRPSSTDTQYF
TRBJ2-1 | TRBD2 | TRBV9 | few | TGTGCCAGCAGCGTAGCCCTAGGACTAGCCGCACGCAATGAGCAGTTCTTC | CASSVALGLAARNEQFF
TRBJ2-7 | - | TRBV7-6 | - | TGTGCCAGCAGCCCGGGCCCGTTTGGCGAGCAGTACTTC | CASSPGPFGEQYF
TRBJ1-5 | - | TRBV6-2/TRBV6-3 | - | TGTGCCAGCAGTTACGGTTCCGGGACGGTTAGCAATCAGCCCCAGCATTTT | CASSYGSGTVSNQPQHF
TRBJ2-7 | TRBD1 | TRBV7-2 | - | TGTGCCAGCAGCTTAGCGACAGGGAGCTCCTACGAGCAGTACTTC | CASSLATGSSYEQYF
TRBJ1-1 | - | TRBV7-6 | - | TGTGCCAGCAGCTACGGTAAACAGGGTGAAGCTTTCTTT | CASSYGKQGEAFF
TRBJ2-1 | - | TRBV29-1 | - | TGCAGCGTTGGAAAGGACAGTGGTTACAATGAGCAGTTCTTC | CSVGKDSGYNEQFF
TRBJ2-7 | TRBD1 | TRBV5-1 | few | TGCGCCAGCAGCCCCGGGACAGGGCGGTACGAGCAGTACTTC | CASSPGTGRYEQYF
TRBJ1-2 | - | TRBV29-1 | few | TGCAGCGTTGGATCGGGCCGATTCCTTTCCTATGGCTACACCTTC | CSVGSGRFLSYGYTF
TRBJ2-7 | TRBD2 | TRBV29-1 | - | TGCAGCGGGTTAGCGGGAGGGACCTACGAGCAGTACTTC | CSGLAGGTYEQYF
TRBJ2-7 | TRBD1 | TRBV7-9 | few | TGTGCCAGCAGCTTTCGGACAGGGGGCGCGGGTGAGCAGTACTTC | CASSFRTGGAGEQYF
TRBJ2-1 | - | TRBV2 | - | TGTGCCAGCAGTGATTGGGACCCGAGCTACAATGAGCAGTTCTTC | CASSDWDPSYNEQFF
TRBJ2-1 | TRBD2 | TRBV3-1 | few | TGTGCCAGCAGCCTTCGGAGCGGGAGAATCGACAATGAGCAGTTCTTC | CASSLRSGRIDNEQFF
TRBJ2-7 | - | TRBV12-3/TRBV12-4 | - | TGTGCCAGCAGTTTCTCGGCGACCCAGAACGAGCAGTACTTC | CASSFSATQNEQYF
TRBJ2-5 | - | TRBV20-1 | - | TGCAGTGCTCCTGATTTCAAGCAAGAGACCCAGTACTTC | CSAPDFKQETQYF
TRBJ2-2 | TRBD1 | TRBV5-1 | once | TGCGCCAGCAGCGAAGACAGGGGGGGTACCGGGGAGCTGTTTTTT | CASSEDRGGTGELFF
TRBJ1-2 | - | TRBV5-1 | - | TGCGCCAGCAGCCCGAGAACCGACGCTGGCTACACCTTC | CASSPRTDAGYTF
TRBJ2-3 | TRBD2 | TRBV5-1 | few | TGCGCCAGCAGCTTGGGGAGCGGGAGTGTAGGAACAGATACGCAGTATTTT | CASSLGSGSVGTDTQYF
TRBJ1-2 | - | TRBV24-1 | - | TGTGCCACCAGTGATATCGGACCGGGACCTGGGGGCTACACCTTC | CATSDIGPGPGGYTF
TRBJ2-3 | - | TRBV12-5 | few | TGTGCTAGTGGTTTGGGTCTAACAGATACGCAGTATTTT | CASGLGLTDTQYF
TRBJ1-6 | - | TRBV15 | - | TGTGCCACCAGCAGACAGACAGGCCTTAATTCACCCCTCCACTTT | CATSRQTGLNSPLHF
TRBJ1-4 | TRBD1 | TRBV12-3/TRBV12-4 | - | TGTGCCAGCAGTTTCGGGGACAGGGAAGGGGAAAAACTGTTTTTT | CASSFGDREGEKLFF
TRBJ2-5 | - | TRBV5-1 | - | TGCGCCAGCAGACAAGAAGAAGAGACCCAGTACTTC | CASRQEEETQYF
TRBJ2-1 | TRBD2 | TRBV11-3 | - | TGTGCCAGCAGCCAAGGGACTAGCGGGAGTGGTGAGCAGTTCTTC | CASSQGTSGSGEQFF
TRBJ2-7 | - | TRBV6-5 | few | TGTGCCAGCAGTATCGCGGAGAGCTCCTACGAGCAGTACTTC | CASSIAESSYEQYF
TRBJ2-2 | - | TRBV7-3 | - | TGTGCCAGCAGCCCAAAGGCGGACAGAGCGAACACCGGGGAGCTGTTTTTT | CASSPKADRANTGELFF
TRBJ1-1 | - | TRBV12-3/TRBV12-4 | - | TGTGCCAGCAGCAAGGGCCGAAACACTGAAGCTTTCTTT | CASSKGRNTEAFF
TRBJ2-7 | TRBD1 | TRBV12-3/TRBV12-4 | few | TGTGCCAGCAGCAAAAGGGGACAGAACTACGAGCAGTACTTC | CASSKRGQNYEQYF
TRBJ2-3 | - | TRBV6-2/TRBV6-3 | - | TGTGCCAGCAGTTACTCGATGTTCGGGCGTGGCACGATGGATACGCAGTATTTT | CASSYSMFGRGTMDTQYF
TRBJ2-1 | TRBD1 | TRBV5-1 | few | TGCGCCAGCAGCCAGGGGGACCCCAACAATGAGCAGTTCTTC | CASSQGDPNNEQFF